Listed here are 21 T cell receptor beta chains from one sample, sequenced in a study of shared T cell receptors in the human thymus. The method was immunoSEQ multiplex PCR; TCRdb's version includes in-frame clones alone and lacks a portion of them. Of about 380,000 clones listed, 85% to 95% were seen once; the top ten hold roughly 0.021%. The sequenced sample was thymocytes. These receptors came from a human donor.

The rearrangement joins TRBV28 to TRBJ1-4, with 8 nucleotides matching TRBD1. V shed 5 bases, J shed 10 bases, and the junction held 9 bases outside the gene matches. CDR3 length: 14 residues. Germline V CDR1 and CDR2: MDHEN, SYDVKM. The CDR3 spells CASSPDRVGRKLFF. The CDR3 DNA follows: TGTGCCAGCAGTCCGGACAGGGTCGGACGAAAACTGTTTTTT.

The V and J genes are TRBV5-4 and TRBJ1-1; TRBD1 agrees at 9 bases. Per germline, CDR1 SGHNT and CDR2 YYREEE (reference sequence). The V gene end was trimmed by 3 bases and the J gene end by 1 base; junction bases not matched to a gene: 7. The CDR3 runs 16 residues. CDR3 region: CASSCPRQGGNTEAFF. DNA for the CDR3: TGTGCCAGCAGCTGCCCCCGACAGGGGGGGAACACTGAAGCTTTCTTT. Drawing the rest from reference TRBV5-4 and TRBJ1-1, the complete variable domain is ETGVTQSPTHLIKTRGQQVTLRCSSQSGHNTVSWYQQALGQGPQFIFQYYREEENGRGNFPPRFSGLQFPNYSSELNVNALELDDSALYLCASSCPRQGGNTEAFFGQGTRLTVV.

V gene TRBV4-1 combines with J gene TRBJ1-5, with 7 bases fitting TRBD1. Trimming at V came to 3 bases and at J to 3 bases, leaving 5 bases not matched to a gene. Germline assignment: CDR1 MGHRA and CDR2 YSYEKL. The CDR3 covers 15 residues. The chain's CDR3 is CASSHRTGLNQPQHF. The CDR3 nucleotides are TGCGCCAGCAGCCACCGGACAGGACTCAATCAGCCCCAGCATTTT.

The chain carries TRBV18 and TRBJ1-1, with D unclear. This CDR3 is built from 13 residues. Germline V lookup: CDR1 KGHSH, CDR2 LQKENI. V was shortened by 3 bases and J by 1 base, with 6 bases between the two germline ends. CDR3 protein: CASSPPENTEAFF. Written as DNA, the CDR3 is TGTGCCAGCTCACCTCCGGAGAACACTGAAGCTTTCTTT.

J is TRBJ2-1 and V is TRBV19; 10 bases map to TRBD1. Germline trimming cut 5 bases from V and 4 bases from J; bases unmatched to any gene: 11. Germline CDR1 is LNHDA and CDR2 is SQIVND (reference sequence). The CDR3 is made up of 17 amino acids. As DNA, the CDR3 is TGTGCCAGTAGTGCTCGTACCCGGGACAGGGGATACAATGAGCAGTTCTTC. Translation gives CASSARTRDRGYNEQFF.

The DNA of the CDR3 is TGTGCCAGCAGTGGCCGGCTGGGCGGGAGAACGAACACCGGGGAGCTGTTTTTT. This codes for CASSGRLGGRTNTGELFF. This sequence joins TRBV9 and TRBJ2-2; 7 positions match TRBD2. CDR3 length: 18 amino acids. Unmatched junction bases numbered 13, after V lost 5 bases and J lost 0 bases. Germline lookup yields CDR1 SGDLS and CDR2 YYNGEE.

The chain has TRBV7-9 and TRBJ1-1; maybe TRBD1 (5 bases). Germline assignment: CDR1 SEHNR and CDR2 FQNEAQ (reference sequence). Trimming removed 4 bases at V and 6 bases at J, with 18 bases between. The CDR3 runs to 15 residues. This chain's CDR3 is CASSSHGGFGAEAFF. In DNA form, the CDR3 reads TGTGCCAGCAGCTCACACGGGGGGTTTGGCGCTGAAGCTTTCTTT.

The chain uses TRBV2 and TRBJ2-2, with a possible D match to TRBD1 (6 bases). Trimming pared 3 bases from V and 0 bases from J, leaving 11 bases between. The CDR3 loop spans 16 amino acids. Germline CDR1 is SNHLY and CDR2 is FYNNEI. The CDR3 DNA sequence: TGTGCCAGCAGTGATGAGGACAGTTCGAACACCGGGGAGCTGTTTTTT. It encodes CASSDEDSSNTGELFF.

The rearrangement links TRBV4-1 to TRBJ2-4, with 8 bases aligning to TRBD1. V lost 3 bases to trimming and J lost 5 bases; unmatched junction nucleotides: 3. In germline, CDR1 is MGHRA, CDR2 YSYEKL. The CDR3 is made up of 14 amino acids. In nucleotides, the CDR3 is TGCGCCAGCAGCCAGGACAGGGACCAAAACATTCAGTACTTC. It yields the protein CASSQDRDQNIQYF.

Only a few counts were recorded for this clone. This chain uses TRBV25-1 with TRBJ1-2; the D is unclear. The CDR3 spans 11 residues. Germline V gene data show CDR1 as MGHDK and CDR2 as SYGVNS. V was clipped by 5 bases and J by 6 bases, with 7 bases between them. The CDR3, as DNA: TGTGCCAGCAGTAATCCGAATGGCTACACCTTC. This sequence encodes CASSNPNGYTF.

The V call is TRBV9, the J call TRBJ2-5, with 13 bases matching TRBD2. CDR3 size: 17 residues. V was pared by 2 bases and J by 2 bases, with 6 bases of the junction left unmatched. Per the germline V gene, CDR1 is SGDLS and CDR2 is YYNGEE. The CDR3 nucleotides are TGTGCCAGCAGCGTTGAACCGGGACTAGCGGGACAAGAGACCCAGTACTTC. Amino acids: CASSVEPGLAGQETQYF.

The chain joins TRBV4-1 to TRBJ2-1; 7 nucleotides match TRBD2. The V gene's germline CDR1 is MGHRA and CDR2 YSYEKL. The CDR3 totals 17 residues. The V and J ends lost 0 bases and 4 bases, in that order; junction bases with no gene match: 9. In DNA form, the CDR3 reads TGCGCCAGCAGCCAAGAACGGCTAGCGGACAAATACAATGAGCAGTTCTTC. Its protein is CASSQERLADKYNEQFF.

V gene TRBV19 combines with J gene TRBJ2-5; TRBD2 matches 7 bases. Germline-derived CDR1 and CDR2 are LNHDA and SQIVND (reference sequence). This CDR3 spans 14 amino acids. V was pared by 0 bases and J by 3 bases, with 1 base of the junction left unmatched. This CDR3 reads CASSIEGREETQYF. In nucleotides, the CDR3 is TGTGCCAGTAGTATAGAGGGGAGGGAAGAGACCCAGTACTTC.

This chain uses TRBV28 with TRBJ1-5; D possibly corresponds to TRBD1 (6 bases). CDR1 MDHEN and CDR2 SYDVKM come from the germline V gene. This CDR3 comprises 13 residues. V was shortened by 5 bases and J by 8 bases, with 13 bases between the two germline ends. CDR3 nucleotides: TGTGCCAGCAGTCCTAGGGGGTTGGAGCCCCAGCATTTT. This codes for CASSPRGLEPQHF.

The chain couples TRBV23-1 to TRBJ1-2; D not certain. TRBV23-1 is given ORF status, its function remaining uncertain. The CDR3 is made up of 15 amino acids. The ends were cut back, 1 base at V and 3 bases at J, with 12 bases in the middle. CDR3 DNA: TGCGCCAGCAGTCAATGTCCAGCAGGATACTATGGCTACACCTTC. It yields the protein CASSQCPAGYYGYTF.

The J gene is TRBJ1-1, the V gene TRBV30, with a weak D call TRBD1 (5 bases). The V gene's germline CDR1 is GTSNPN and CDR2 SVGIG (reference sequence). The CDR3 is 17 amino acids. Trimming cost V 1 base and J 4 bases, with 22 bases left between them. The CDR3 loop reads CAWSDVASRGQVTEAFF. CDR3 nucleotides: TGTGCCTGGAGTGATGTTGCGTCGAGGGGTCAGGTCACTGAAGCTTTCTTT. Using reference TRBV30 and TRBJ1-1 for the parts outside the CDR3, the full variable domain is SQTIHQWPATLVQPVGSPLSLECTVEGTSNPNLYWYRQAAGRGLQLLFYSVGIGQISSEVPQNLSASRPQDRQFILSSKKLLLSDSGFYLCAWSDVASRGQVTEAFFGQGTRLTVV.

The chain uses TRBV7-9 and TRBJ1-3; TRBD1 matches at 7 bases. The CDR3 sequence is 17 residues long. CDR1 SEHNR and CDR2 FQNEAQ come from the germline V gene (reference sequence). The trim removed 3 bases at V and 0 bases at J, leaving 8 bases unmatched. Here the CDR3 reads CASSLRDRPLSGNTIYF. In DNA form, the CDR3 reads TGTGCCAGCAGCTTGCGGGACAGACCCCTCTCTGGAAACACCATATATTTT.

The rearrangement joins TRBV5-8 to TRBJ2-1; D gene unclear. In germline, CDR1 is SGHTS, CDR2 YDEGEE. The length of the CDR3 is 11 residues. The ends were cut back, 3 bases at V and 10 bases at J, with 8 bases in the middle. CDR3 loop: CASSSAREQFF. For the CDR3, the DNA is TGTGCCAGCAGCTCCGCAAGGGAGCAGTTCTTC.

V usage is TRBV5-6 and J usage is TRBJ2-7, with D perhaps TRBD1 or TRBD2 (5 bases each). V lost 7 bases, J lost 6 bases, and 14 bases lay in between. The V gene's germline CDR1 is SGHDT and CDR2 YYEEEE. The CDR3 spans 12 residues. DNA of the CDR3: TGTGCCAGCTCCTACGGGGCGGTCGAGCAGTACTTC. Translating it yields CASSYGAVEQYF.

This clone was counted a single time. The rearrangement joins TRBV19 to TRBJ1-1, with unresolved D. The CDR3 is made up of 13 amino acids. Germline V CDR1 and CDR2: LNHDA, SQIVND (reference sequence). The germline V and J ends were trimmed by 6 bases and 1 base, with 9 bases remaining between them. The DNA of the CDR3 is TGTGCCAGTAGGCCCCGGGGGAACACTGAAGCTTTCTTT. Its translation is CASRPRGNTEAFF.

V usage is TRBV14 and J usage is TRBJ2-7; 9 nucleotides agree with TRBD2. Germline values: CDR1 SGHDN, CDR2 FVKESK. The CDR3 covers 18 residues. Trimming took 1 base from V and 6 from J; bases not matched to a gene: 16. CDR3 coding DNA: TGTGCCAGCAGCCAAGGCCCCCAAGGGGTTAGCGGGAGAACCGAGCAGTACTTC. It yields the protein CASSQGPQGVSGRTEQYF.